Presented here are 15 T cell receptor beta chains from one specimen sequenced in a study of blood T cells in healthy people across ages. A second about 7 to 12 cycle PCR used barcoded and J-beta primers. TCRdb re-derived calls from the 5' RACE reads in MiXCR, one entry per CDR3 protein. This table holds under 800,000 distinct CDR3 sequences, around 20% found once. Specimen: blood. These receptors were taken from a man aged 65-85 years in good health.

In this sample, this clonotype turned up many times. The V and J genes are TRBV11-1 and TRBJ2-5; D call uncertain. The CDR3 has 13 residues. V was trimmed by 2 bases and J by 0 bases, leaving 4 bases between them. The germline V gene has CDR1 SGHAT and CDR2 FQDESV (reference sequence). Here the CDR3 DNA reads TGTGCCAGCAGCTTAAACCACCAAGAGACCCAGTACTTC. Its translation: CASSLNHQETQYF.

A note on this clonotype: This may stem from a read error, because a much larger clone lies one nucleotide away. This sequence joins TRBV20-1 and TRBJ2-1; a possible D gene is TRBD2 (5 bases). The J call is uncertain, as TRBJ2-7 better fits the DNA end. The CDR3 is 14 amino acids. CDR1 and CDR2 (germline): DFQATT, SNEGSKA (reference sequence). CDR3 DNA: TGCAGTACTCGCGACCGGGGATCACTGTACGAGCAGTACTTC. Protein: CSTRDRGSLYEQYF.

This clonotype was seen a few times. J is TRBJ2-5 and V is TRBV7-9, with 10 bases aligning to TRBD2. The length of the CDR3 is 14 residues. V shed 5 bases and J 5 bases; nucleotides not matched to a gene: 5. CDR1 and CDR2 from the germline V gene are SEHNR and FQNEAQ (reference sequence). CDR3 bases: TGTGCCAGCAGCCCGGGACTAGCGAAGGAGACCCAGTACTTC. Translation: CASSPGLAKETQYF.

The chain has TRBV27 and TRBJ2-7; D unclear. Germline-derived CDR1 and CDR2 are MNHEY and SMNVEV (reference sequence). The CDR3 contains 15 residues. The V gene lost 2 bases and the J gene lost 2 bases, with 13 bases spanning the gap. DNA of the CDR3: TGTGCCAGCAGTTTAGGTGGGGTGGACGCCTACGAGCAGTACTTC. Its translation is CASSLGGVDAYEQYF.

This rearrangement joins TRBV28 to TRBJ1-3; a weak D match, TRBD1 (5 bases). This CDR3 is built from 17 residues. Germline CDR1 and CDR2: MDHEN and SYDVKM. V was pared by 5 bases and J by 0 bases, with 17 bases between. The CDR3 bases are TGTGCCAGCAGTCCGTCCCGGGACGTGAACTCTGGAAACACCATATATTTT. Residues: CASSPSRDVNSGNTIYF.

The CDR3 coding sequence is TGTGCCAGCTCACCAGAAACGGTACAAGAGACCCAGTACTTC. This sequence encodes CASSPETVQETQYF. V and J are TRBV18 and TRBJ2-5; unclear D gene. This CDR3 is 14 amino acids long. V was clipped by 2 bases and J by 2 bases, with 9 bases between them. Germline CDR1 KGHSH, CDR2 LQKENI.

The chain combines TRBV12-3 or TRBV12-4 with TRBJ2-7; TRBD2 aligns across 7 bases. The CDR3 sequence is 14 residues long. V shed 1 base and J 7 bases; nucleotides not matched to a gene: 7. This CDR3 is CASSLVAGAWEQYF. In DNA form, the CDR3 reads TGTGCCAGCAGTTTAGTTGCGGGAGCCTGGGAGCAGTACTTC.

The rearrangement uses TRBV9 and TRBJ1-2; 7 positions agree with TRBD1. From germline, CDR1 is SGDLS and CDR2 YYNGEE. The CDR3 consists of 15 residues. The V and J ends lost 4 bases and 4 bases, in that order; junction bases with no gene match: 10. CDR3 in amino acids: CASSNRQGGVYGYTF. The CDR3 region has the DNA TGTGCCAGCAGCAACCGACAGGGAGGTGTCTATGGCTACACCTTC. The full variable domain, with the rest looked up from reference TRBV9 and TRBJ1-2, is DSGVTQTPKHLITATGQRVTLRCSPRSGDLSVYWYQQSLDQGLQFLIQYYNGEERAKGNILERFSAQQFPDLHSELNLSSLELGDSALYFCASSNRQGGVYGYTFGSGTRLTVV.

This chain's CDR3 is CAISDSGRRDTQYF. Written as DNA, the CDR3 is TGTGCCATCAGTGACAGCGGGAGAAGAGATACGCAGTATTTT. The chain has TRBV10-3 and TRBJ2-3, with 8 bases that match TRBD2. This CDR3 is built from 14 residues. Germline V CDR1 and CDR2: ENHRY, SYGVKD. V shed 3 bases, J shed 5 bases, and the junction held 4 bases outside the gene matches.

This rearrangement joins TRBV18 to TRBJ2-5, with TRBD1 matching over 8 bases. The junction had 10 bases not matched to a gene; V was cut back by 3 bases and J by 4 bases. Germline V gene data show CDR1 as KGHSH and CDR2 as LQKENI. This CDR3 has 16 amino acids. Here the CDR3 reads CASSPSVGQVAETQYF. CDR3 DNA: TGTGCCAGCTCACCTTCAGTGGGACAGGTAGCAGAGACCCAGTACTTC.

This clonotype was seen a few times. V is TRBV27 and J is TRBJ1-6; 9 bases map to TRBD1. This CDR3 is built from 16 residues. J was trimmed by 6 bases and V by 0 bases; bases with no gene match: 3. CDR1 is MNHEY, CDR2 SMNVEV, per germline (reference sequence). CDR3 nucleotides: TGTGCCAGCAGTTTATCCGGGACAGGGCTTAATTCACCCCTCCACTTT. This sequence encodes CASSLSGTGLNSPLHF.

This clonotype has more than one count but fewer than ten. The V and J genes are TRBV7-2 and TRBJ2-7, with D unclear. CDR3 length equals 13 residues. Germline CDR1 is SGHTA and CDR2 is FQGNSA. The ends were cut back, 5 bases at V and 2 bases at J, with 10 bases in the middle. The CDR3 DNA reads TGTGCCAGCAGCGGGGTTGGCCCCTACGAGCAGTACTTC. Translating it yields CASSGVGPYEQYF.

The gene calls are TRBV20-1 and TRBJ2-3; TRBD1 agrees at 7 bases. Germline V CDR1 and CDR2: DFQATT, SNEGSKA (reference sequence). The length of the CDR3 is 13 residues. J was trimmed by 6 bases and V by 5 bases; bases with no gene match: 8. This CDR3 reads CSARQGREDTQYF. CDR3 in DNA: TGCAGTGCTCGACAGGGTCGTGAGGATACGCAGTATTTT.

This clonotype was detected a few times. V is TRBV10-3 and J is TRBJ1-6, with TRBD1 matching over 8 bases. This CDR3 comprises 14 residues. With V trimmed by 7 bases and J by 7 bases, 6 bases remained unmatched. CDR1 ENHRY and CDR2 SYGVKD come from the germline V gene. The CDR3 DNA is TGTGCCATCACCGGACAGGGACCCAATTCACCCCTCCACTTT. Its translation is CAITGQGPNSPLHF.

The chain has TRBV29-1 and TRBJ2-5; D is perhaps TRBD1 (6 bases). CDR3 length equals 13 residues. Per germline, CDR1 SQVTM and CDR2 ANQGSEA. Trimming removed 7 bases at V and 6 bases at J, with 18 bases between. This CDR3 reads CSDHEGGRQTQYF. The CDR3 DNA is TGCAGCGATCACGAAGGGGGTAGGCAGACCCAGTACTTC.